This T cell receptor (beta chain) was identified in a study of shared clonotypes between healthy human individuals. With 8 bases clipped from V and 4 bases from J, the junction kept 1 base outside the gene matches. Germline values: CDR1 MNHNS, CDR2 SASEGT. The CDR3 extends over 12 amino acids. Sequenced by immunoSEQ multiplex PCR; TCRdb stores in-frame clones only, minus some. The data show about 2.1 million clones, 80% to 95% seen once. Terminally differentiated effector memory CD45RA+ cells were left out of the naive CD8 fraction, which was CD45RO-negative and positively selected for CCR7. This sequence joins TRBV6-1 and TRBJ2-2, with 7 bases matching TRBD2. The sample consisted of naive CD8+ T cells from PBMCs. The clonotype comes from a young man in good health. Some clones in this sample may be carry-over from other donors' samples. The CDR3: CASSGGTGELFF. CDR3 sequence (DNA): TGTGCCAGCTCGGGGGGCACCGGGGAGCTGTTTTTT.